These 26 T cell receptor beta chains originate from one sample sequenced in a study of T-cell reconstitution after alpha-beta-depleted transplantation in children. The library targeted TCRbeta and was prepared with unique molecular identifiers. A single record per CDR3 protein comes from TCRdb applying MiXCR to the PCR reads. This table holds some 640,000 distinct CDR3 sequences, around a sixth found once. The material sequenced was PBMCs from the stem cell graft donor, taken from the stem cell graft. The receptors shown here come from a human donor who donated a stem cell graft to a child with acute myeloid leukemia.

This clonotype was recorded at least ten times. The V call is TRBV20-1, the J call TRBJ2-3; 9 nucleotides align to TRBD2. CDR3 length equals 20 residues. J gave up 0 bases and V 0 bases, and 16 bases lay outside the gene matches. The germline CDR1 and CDR2 sequences are DFQATT and SNEGSKA (reference sequence). CDR3 bases: TGCAGTGCTAGAGATAGGATTGGACTAGCGCCGGCGGGGAGCACAGATACGCAGTATTTT. This codes for CSARDRIGLAPAGSTDTQYF.

This clonotype turned up a few times. The chain uses TRBV27 and TRBJ2-7; D is ambiguous. Germline CDR1 is MNHEY and CDR2 is SMNVEV (reference sequence). The V end was cut by 5 bases, the J end by 1 base, with 9 bases between. This CDR3 has 13 residues. The CDR3 DNA follows: TGTGCCAGCAGTATAACCCTTTCCTACGAGCAGTACTTC. Protein product: CASSITLSYEQYF.

This clonotype occurred many times. The chain combines TRBV7-2 with TRBJ2-1, with 11 bases that match TRBD2. Germline values: CDR1 SGHTA, CDR2 FQGNSA. This CDR3 is 19 amino acids long. Germline trimming cut 2 bases from V and 4 bases from J; bases unmatched to any gene: 13. The CDR3 loop is CASSLRSPPGLAAYNEQFF. The CDR3, as DNA: TGTGCCAGCAGCTTAAGGTCCCCTCCGGGACTAGCGGCTTACAATGAGCAGTTCTTC.

This clonotype was found many times. CDR3: CASSDFQVHEQYF. The CDR3 nucleotides read TGCGCCAGCAGTGATTTTCAAGTCCACGAGCAGTACTTC. The rearrangement uses TRBV10-2 and TRBJ2-7, with D unresolved. Germline lookup yields CDR1 WSHSY and CDR2 SAAADI. This CDR3 has 13 amino acids. Trimming stripped 3 bases from V and 5 bases from J, with 11 bases between.

This clonotype was counted ten times or more. V gene TRBV12-3 or TRBV12-4 combines with J gene TRBJ2-3, with 7 bases aligning to TRBD2. The CDR3 loop spans 14 amino acids. The J segment lost 0 bases and the V segment lost 8 bases, leaving 5 bases of the junction unmatched. In nucleotides, the CDR3 is TGTGCCAGCCTGTTCGGGGGGAGCACAGATACGCAGTATTTT. Its translation: CASLFGGSTDTQYF.

The chain is built from TRBV12-3 or TRBV12-4 and TRBJ1-1, with a weak D call TRBD1 (5 bases). The length of the CDR3 is 13 residues. Trimming stripped 7 bases from V and 5 bases from J, with 14 bases between. CDR3 nucleotides: TGTGCCAGCAAGGGCAGGGAGGAAACTGAAGCTTTCTTT. Residues: CASKGREETEAFF.

This clonotype was recorded many times. This sequence joins TRBV20-1 and TRBJ1-6, with 10 bases lining up with TRBD1. The V gene end was trimmed by 0 bases and the J gene end by 5 bases; junction bases not matched to a gene: 1. Per the germline V gene, CDR1 is DFQATT and CDR2 is SNEGSKA (reference sequence). The CDR3 loop spans 15 amino acids. The CDR3: CSARETGGHNSPLHF. DNA of the CDR3: TGCAGTGCTAGAGAGACAGGGGGCCATAATTCACCCCTCCACTTT.

This clonotype was counted only a few times. The chain is built from TRBV25-1 and TRBJ1-1; D possibly corresponds to TRBD1 (5 bases). CDR3 length equals 13 residues. Trimming removed 10 bases from V and 1 base from J, with 13 bases in between. Germline V gene data show CDR1 as MGHDK and CDR2 as SYGVNS. The CDR3 here is CATQRGPNTEAFF. CDR3 in DNA: TGTGCCACCCAGCGGGGCCCGAACACTGAAGCTTTCTTT.

This clonotype was observed at least ten times. The chain carries TRBV20-1 and TRBJ2-7; D may be TRBD1 or TRBD2 (5 bases each). The CDR3 covers 12 residues. V lost 6 bases and J 3 bases, leaving 12 bases between the germline ends. Germline CDR1 and CDR2: DFQATT and SNEGSKA (reference sequence). This CDR3 reads CSARDGYYEQYV. CDR3 DNA: TGCAGTGCGAGGGACGGCTACTACGAGCAGTACGTC.

This clonotype was counted at least ten times. One junction end does not reproduce the germline sequence, and a read error may be involved. V is TRBV5-1 and J is TRBJ2-1; D is perhaps TRBD1 (6 bases). The CDR3 contains 14 residues. Per the germline V gene, CDR1 is SGHRS and CDR2 is YFSETQ. CDR3 in amino acids: CASSLVQGNNEQFF. DNA for the CDR3: TGTGCCAGCAGCTTGGTCCAGGGGAACAATGAGCAGTTCTTC.

This clonotype was seen a few times. The genes are TRBV7-9 and TRBJ1-2; a possible D gene is TRBD1 (6 bases). The CDR3 covers 15 residues. The germline V gene encodes CDR1 SEHNR and CDR2 FQNEAQ (reference sequence). V was shortened by 4 bases and J by 4 bases, with 16 bases between the two germline ends. As DNA, the CDR3 is TGTGCCAGCAGCTCGACAGGTCAGCGGCTCTATGGCTACACCTTC. It translates to CASSSTGQRLYGYTF.

About this clonotype itself: The junction shows a germline mismatch at one end, possibly a read error. J is TRBJ1-1 and V is TRBV13; no clear D gene. The CDR3 sequence is 15 residues long. Germline lookup yields CDR1 PRHDT and CDR2 FYEKMQ (reference sequence). The CDR3 nucleotides read TGTGCCAGCAGCCTCGGGCTGAGGGAGAACACTGAAGCTGTCTTT. Amino acid sequence: CASSLGLRENTEAVF. The entire variable domain, with the rest obtained from reference TRBV13 and TRBJ1-1, is as follows: AAGVIQSPRHLIKEKRETATLKCYPIPRHDTVYWYQQGPGQDPQFLISFYEKMQSDKGSIPDRFSAQQFSDYHSELNMSSLELGDSALYFCASSLGLRENTEAVFGQGTRLTVV.

The chain is built from TRBV20-1 and TRBJ2-2, with TRBD1 identical over 7 bases. J gave up 7 bases and V 7 bases, and 9 bases lay outside the gene matches. The CDR3 totals 13 residues. From germline, CDR1 is DFQATT and CDR2 SNEGSKA (reference sequence). CDR3 in amino acids: CSVPRQGHGELFF. DNA for the CDR3: TGCAGTGTTCCCAGACAGGGTCACGGGGAGCTGTTTTTT.

The chain employs TRBV20-1 and TRBJ2-3; D ambiguous. Deletions cut 1 base from V and 4 bases from J, with 6 bases between. The CDR3 is 12 residues long. Germline CDR1 reads DFQATT; CDR2 reads SNEGSKA (reference sequence). The CDR3 sequence is CSARALPDTQYF. In nucleotides, the CDR3 is TGCAGTGCTAGAGCTCTCCCAGATACGCAGTATTTT.

This clonotype was detected a few times. CDR3 DNA: TGTGCCAGCAGGCCTAGCGGGGCTCTTGTCACACTTTACTCTGGGGCCAACGTCCTGACTTTC. Protein sequence: CASRPSGALVTLYSGANVLTF. V and J are TRBV6-2 or TRBV6-3 and TRBJ2-6; TRBD2 aligns across 9 bases. With V trimmed by 6 bases and J by 0 bases, 18 bases remained unmatched. Germline V gene sequence: CDR1 MNHEY, CDR2 SVGEGT. The CDR3 contains 21 residues.

In its sample, this clonotype was seen once. A much larger clone differs by one base, so this may be a read error. The rearrangement joins TRBV13 to TRBJ1-2, with 8 bases identical to TRBD1. Germline V gene data show CDR1 as PRHDT and CDR2 as FYEKMQ (reference sequence). The CDR3 contains 14 residues. The CDR3 nucleotides read TGTGCCAGCAGTGAGACAGGGGAGGACTATGGCTACTCCTTC. Translated, it gives CASSETGEDYGYSF.

There are a few counts of this clonotype. This chain joins TRBV20-1 and TRBJ2-1; 7 bases align to TRBD1. The CDR3 consists of 15 residues. V lost 5 bases to trimming and J lost 0 bases; unmatched junction nucleotides: 7. From germline, CDR1 is DFQATT and CDR2 SNEGSKA (reference sequence). The CDR3 region is CSAPQGVSSYNEQFF. DNA of the CDR3: TGCAGTGCTCCCCAGGGGGTGAGCTCCTACAATGAGCAGTTCTTC.

This clonotype was found many times. The V call is TRBV20-1, the J call TRBJ2-7; 12 nucleotides line up with TRBD2. CDR3 length: 13 residues. Germline loops: CDR1 DFQATT, CDR2 SNEGSKA (reference sequence). The J segment lost 6 bases and the V segment lost 4 bases, leaving 4 bases of the junction unmatched. CDR3 sequence reads: CSAKTSGGLEQYV. CDR3 sequence (DNA): TGCAGTGCTAAGACTAGCGGGGGCCTCGAGCAGTACGTC.

This clonotype was observed many times. This chain links TRBV20-1 with TRBJ2-2, with D perhaps matching TRBD2 (5 bases). Trimming stripped 5 bases from V and 7 bases from J, with 14 bases between. Germline assignment: CDR1 DFQATT and CDR2 SNEGSKA (reference sequence). This CDR3 contains 13 residues. The CDR3 spells CSAPRTGNGELFF. DNA for the CDR3: TGCAGTGCTCCCCGCACGGGGAACGGGGAGCTGTTTTTT.

In this sample, this clonotype turned up a few times. This chain links TRBV5-1 with TRBJ1-1; 9 bases align to TRBD1. The CDR3 is 14 residues long. V trimming: 4 bases; J trimming: 5 bases; junction bases outside the gene matches: 6. The germline CDR1 and CDR2 sequences are SGHRS and YFSETQ. CDR3 DNA sequence: TGCGCCAGCAGCGGGACAGGGCAGATGACTGAAGCTTTCTTT. It codes for CASSGTGQMTEAFF.

This clonotype has ten or more counts. J is TRBJ2-1 and V is TRBV5-5; no clear D gene. The V end was cut by 4 bases, the J end by 4 bases, with 9 bases between. There are 13 residues in the CDR3. Germline V gene lookup returns CDR1 SGHKS and CDR2 YYEKEE (reference sequence). The CDR3: CASSPAEYNEQFF. The CDR3 DNA reads TGTGCCAGCAGCCCCGCGGAGTACAATGAGCAGTTCTTC.

This clonotype was counted a few times. The rearrangement joins TRBV7-6 to TRBJ2-1; tentatively, D is TRBD2 (7 bases). CDR3 length: 16 residues. V lost 1 base, J lost 2 bases, and 12 bases lay in between. CDR1 SGHVS and CDR2 FNYEAQ come from the germline V gene. In DNA form, the CDR3 reads TGTGCCAGCAGCTTAGTAGGGGGGGCCCCCTACAATGAGCAGTTCTTC. This encodes CASSLVGGAPYNEQFF.

This clonotype was detected many times. The chain links TRBV29-1 to TRBJ1-2, with D unclear. The V gene's germline CDR1 is SQVTM and CDR2 ANQGSEA. Trimming removed 0 bases at V and 4 bases at J, with 6 bases between. This CDR3 comprises 12 residues. The CDR3 loop is CSVEDSFYGYTF. CDR3 sequence (DNA): TGCAGCGTTGAAGATTCTTTCTATGGCTACACCTTC. Using reference TRBV29-1 and TRBJ1-2 for the parts outside the CDR3, the full variable domain is SAVISQKPSRDICQRGTSLTIQCQVDSQVTMMFWYRQQPGQSLTLIATANQGSEATYESGFVIDKFPISRPNLTFSTLTVSNMSPEDSSIYLCSVEDSFYGYTFGSGTRLTVV.

The chain has TRBV28 and TRBJ2-7; TRBD1 matches 7 bases. The germline CDR1 and CDR2 sequences are MDHEN and SYDVKM. V lost 5 bases, J lost 6 bases, and 10 bases stayed unmatched. This CDR3 is built from 14 residues. The CDR3 sequence: CASSQNTGQREQYV. CDR3 nucleotide sequence: TGTGCCAGCAGTCAGAACACGGGACAGCGCGAGCAGTACGTC.

This clonotype appeared a few times. This chain connects TRBV29-1 to TRBJ2-1, with 10 nucleotides matching TRBD1. The J segment lost 8 bases and the V segment lost 6 bases, leaving 4 bases of the junction unmatched. Per the germline V gene, CDR1 is SQVTM and CDR2 is ANQGSEA. CDR3 size: 12 residues. DNA for the CDR3: TGCAGCGTGGAGACAGGGGGCGATGAGCAGTTCTTC. Translated: CSVETGGDEQFF.

This clonotype occurred once. This sequence joins TRBV5-1 and TRBJ2-7; tentative D call: TRBD2 (5 bases). The V end was cut by 4 bases, the J end by 0 bases, with 11 bases between. Germline assignment: CDR1 SGHRS and CDR2 YFSETQ. This CDR3 has 14 residues. CDR3 amino acids: CASSPRGDSYEQYV. The CDR3 DNA sequence: TGCGCCAGCAGCCCCCGGGGAGACTCCTACGAGCAGTACGTC.